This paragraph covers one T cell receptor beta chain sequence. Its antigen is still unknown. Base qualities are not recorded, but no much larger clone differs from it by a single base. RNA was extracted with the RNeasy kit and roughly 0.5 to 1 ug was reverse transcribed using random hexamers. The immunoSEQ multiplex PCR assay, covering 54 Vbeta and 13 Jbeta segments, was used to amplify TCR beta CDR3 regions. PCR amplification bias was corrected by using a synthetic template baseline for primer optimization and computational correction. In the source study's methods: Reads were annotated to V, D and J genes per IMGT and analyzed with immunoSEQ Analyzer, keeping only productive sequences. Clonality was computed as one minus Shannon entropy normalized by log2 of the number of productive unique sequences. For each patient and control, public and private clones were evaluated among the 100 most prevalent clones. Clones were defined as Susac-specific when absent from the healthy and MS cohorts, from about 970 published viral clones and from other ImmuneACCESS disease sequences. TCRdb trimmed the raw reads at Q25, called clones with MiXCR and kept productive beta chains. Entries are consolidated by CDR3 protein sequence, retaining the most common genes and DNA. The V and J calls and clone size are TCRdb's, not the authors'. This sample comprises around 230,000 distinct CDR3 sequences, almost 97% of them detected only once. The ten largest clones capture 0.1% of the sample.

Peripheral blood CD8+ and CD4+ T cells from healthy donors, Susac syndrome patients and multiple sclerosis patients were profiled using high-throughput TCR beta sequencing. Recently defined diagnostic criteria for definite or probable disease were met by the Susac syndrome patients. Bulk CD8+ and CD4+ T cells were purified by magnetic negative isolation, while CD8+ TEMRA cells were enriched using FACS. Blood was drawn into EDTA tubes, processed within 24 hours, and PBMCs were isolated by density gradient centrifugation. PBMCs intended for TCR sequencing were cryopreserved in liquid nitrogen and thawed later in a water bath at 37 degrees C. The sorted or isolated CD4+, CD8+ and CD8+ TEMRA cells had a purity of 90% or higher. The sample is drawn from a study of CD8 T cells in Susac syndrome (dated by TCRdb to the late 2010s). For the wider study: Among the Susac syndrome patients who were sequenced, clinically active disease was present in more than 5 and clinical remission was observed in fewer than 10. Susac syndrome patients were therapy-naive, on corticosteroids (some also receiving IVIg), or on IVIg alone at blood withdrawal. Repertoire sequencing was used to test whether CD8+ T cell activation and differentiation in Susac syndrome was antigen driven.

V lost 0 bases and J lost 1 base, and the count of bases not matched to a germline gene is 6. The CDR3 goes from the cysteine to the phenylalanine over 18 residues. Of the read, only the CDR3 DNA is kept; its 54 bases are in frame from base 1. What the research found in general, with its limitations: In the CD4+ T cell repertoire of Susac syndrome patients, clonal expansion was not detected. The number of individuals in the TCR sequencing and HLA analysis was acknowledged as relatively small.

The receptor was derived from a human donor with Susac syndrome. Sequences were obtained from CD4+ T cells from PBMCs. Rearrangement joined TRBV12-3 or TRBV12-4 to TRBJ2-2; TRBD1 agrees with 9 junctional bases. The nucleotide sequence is TGTGCCAGCAGTTTAGCGCTCGGACAGGGGCGGAACACCGGGGAGCTGTTTTTT. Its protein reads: CASSLALGQGRNTGELFF.